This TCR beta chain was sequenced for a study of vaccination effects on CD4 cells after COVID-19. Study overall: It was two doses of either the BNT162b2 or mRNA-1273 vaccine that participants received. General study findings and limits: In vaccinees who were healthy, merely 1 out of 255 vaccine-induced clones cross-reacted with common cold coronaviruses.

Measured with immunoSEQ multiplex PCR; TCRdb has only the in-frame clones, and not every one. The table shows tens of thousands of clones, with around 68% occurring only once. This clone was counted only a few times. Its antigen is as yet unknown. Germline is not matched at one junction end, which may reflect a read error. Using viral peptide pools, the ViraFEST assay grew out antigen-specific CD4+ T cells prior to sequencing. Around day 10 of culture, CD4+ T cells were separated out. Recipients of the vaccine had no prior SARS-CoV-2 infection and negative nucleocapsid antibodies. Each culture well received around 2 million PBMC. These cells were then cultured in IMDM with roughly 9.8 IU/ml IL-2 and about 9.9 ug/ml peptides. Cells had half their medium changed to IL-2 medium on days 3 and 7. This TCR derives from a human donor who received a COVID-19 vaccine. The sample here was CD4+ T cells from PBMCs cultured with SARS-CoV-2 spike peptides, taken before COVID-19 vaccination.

The CDR3 sequence is CASSPGLAGTLEQYF. The CDR3 DNA follows: TGTGCTAGCAGCCCGGGACTAGCGGGAACCTTGGAGCAGTACTTC. V and J are TRBV7-7 and TRBJ2-7, with TRBD2 matching over 13 bases. The CDR3 is 15 residues long. Germline V gene lookup returns CDR1 SSHAT and CDR2 FNYEAQ (reference sequence).